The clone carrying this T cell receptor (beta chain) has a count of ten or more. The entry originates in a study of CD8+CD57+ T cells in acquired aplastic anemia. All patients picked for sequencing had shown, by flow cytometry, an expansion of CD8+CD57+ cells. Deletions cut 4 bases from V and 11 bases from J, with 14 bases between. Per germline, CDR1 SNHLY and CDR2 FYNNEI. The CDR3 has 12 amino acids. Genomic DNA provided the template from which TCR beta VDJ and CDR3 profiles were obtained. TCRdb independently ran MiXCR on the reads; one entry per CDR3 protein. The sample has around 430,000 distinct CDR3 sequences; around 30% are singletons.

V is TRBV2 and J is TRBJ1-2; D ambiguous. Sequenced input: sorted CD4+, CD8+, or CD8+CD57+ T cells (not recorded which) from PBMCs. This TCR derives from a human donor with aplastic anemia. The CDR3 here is CASSGTSGGYTF. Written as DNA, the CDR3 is TGTGCCAGCAGTGGGACTTCCGGCGGGTACACCTTC.